The 3 T cell receptor beta chains given below trace back to one sample, sequenced in a study of CD8+ T cells in alopecia areata. Once RNA had been extracted, it was reverse transcribed into cDNA to act as the sequencing template. Sequenced by immunoSEQ multiplex PCR; TCRdb stores in-frame clones only, minus some. Of over 200,000 clones in the sample, about 60% were seen once. This specimen was CD4+ T cells sorted from blood, taken at week 0. These TCRs come from a human donor with alopecia areata.

The chain employs TRBV4-1 and TRBJ1-1, with D possibly being TRBD1 (5 bases). The CDR3 runs 13 residues. The V gene's germline CDR1 is MGHRA and CDR2 YSYEKL. V lost 1 base to trimming and J lost 8 bases, with 11 bases between them. CDR3 DNA: TGCGCCAGCAGCCAAGCAGCTGCAGGGGAAGCTTTCTTT. Translated: CASSQAAAGEAFF.

This clone was seen a handful of times. This chain uses TRBV30 with TRBJ1-3; D not certain. Trimming took off 7 bases at V and 0 bases at J, with 10 bases between the two ends. Per germline, CDR1 GTSNPN and CDR2 SVGIG (reference sequence). This CDR3 spans 13 amino acids. The CDR3 reads CAFHSPSGNTIYF. CDR3 nucleotide sequence: TGTGCCTTTCACAGCCCCTCTGGAAACACCATATATTTT.

This chain connects TRBV5-1 to TRBJ2-7; 7 bases fit TRBD2. The V gene end was trimmed by 5 bases and the J gene end by 0 bases; junction bases not matched to a gene: 5. Germline lookup yields CDR1 SGHRS and CDR2 YFSETQ. CDR3 size: 14 residues. CDR3 in amino acids: CASSGGGSSYEQYF. The CDR3 DNA follows: TGCGCCAGCAGTGGGGGAGGGAGCTCCTACGAGCAGTACTTC.